The next 19 T cell receptor beta chains were all read from a single sample in a study of T cell repertoires in cytomegalovirus infection (dated by TCRdb to about 2019). Explained via the paper, the treatment or condition label denotes: in vitro stimulation with specific CMV peptide epitopes to enrich CMV-specific T cells. Instrument on record: Illumina HiSeq 1500. TCRdb reanalyzed the raw reads on its own, using fastp at Q25 for trimming and MiXCR for clone calling, and kept in-frame beta chains. One record per CDR3 amino acid sequence lists the most common genes and DNA. The sample table lists about 330,000 distinct CDR3 sequences, about 35% of them with a count of one. The ten largest clones add up to about 14% of the sample. The antigens these receptors bind are not known. The sequences come from cultured PBMCs, collected from culture after CMV antigen stimulation. Receptors were obtained from a human donor in good health (CMV status not recorded). Some clones in this sample may be carry-over from other donors' samples.

This clonotype was seen more than once but under ten times. The gene calls are TRBV2 and TRBJ2-2; possibly TRBD1 for D (6 bases). This CDR3 has 13 residues. Trimming left V 5 bases short and J 8 bases short, with 12 bases between. Looked up from germline, CDR1 is SNHLY and CDR2 is FYNNEI. CDR3 loop: CASSIDRLGELFF. CDR3 coding DNA: TGTGCCAGCAGTATCGACAGGCTGGGGGAGCTGTTTTTT.

The chain has TRBV24-1 and TRBJ2-3, with 14 nucleotides matching TRBD2. Trimming removed 9 bases from V and 4 bases from J; junction bases left unmatched: 8. The germline CDR1 and CDR2 sequences are KGHDR and SFDVKD. This CDR3 has 16 residues. The CDR3 DNA is TGTGCCACCGGAGGGACTAGCGGGAGCTACTCAGATACGCAGTATTTT. This translates into CATGGTSGSYSDTQYF.

This chain connects TRBV12-3 or TRBV12-4 to TRBJ1-1; D may be TRBD1 (5 bases). The CDR3 has 13 residues. V lost 8 bases and J lost 3, with 13 bases in between. The CDR3 nucleotides are TGTGCCAGCTTCTTGACAGCGTACACTGAAGCTTTCTTT. Protein product: CASFLTAYTEAFF.

Of note for this clonotype: A much larger clone is a single base away; this may be a read error. The gene calls are TRBV7-6 and TRBJ1-1; possibly TRBD1 for D (5 bases). The ends were cut back, 2 bases at V and 2 bases at J, with 9 bases in the middle. Germline V lookup: CDR1 SGHVS, CDR2 FNYEAQ. The CDR3 contains 14 residues. CDR3 in amino acids: CASSLNGDNTEAFF. The CDR3 coding sequence is TGTGCCAGCAGCTTAAATGGGGACAACACTGAAGCTTTCTTT.

In its sample, this clonotype was seen a few times. This rearrangement joins TRBV7-6 to TRBJ2-1; 7 bases are a match to TRBD2. Germline V gene sequence: CDR1 SGHVS, CDR2 FNYEAQ. The CDR3 totals 18 residues. V shed 4 bases and J 0 bases; nucleotides not matched to a gene: 12. The CDR3 coding sequence is TGTGCCAGCAGCTACGGGGGGTTGAGCGGGAACTCCTACAATGAGCAGTTCTTC. Protein: CASSYGGLSGNSYNEQFF.

The V gene is TRBV20-1, the J gene TRBJ2-7; 7 nucleotides line up with TRBD1. The V and J ends lost 1 base and 1 base, in that order; junction bases with no gene match: 4. The CDR3 runs 14 residues. Looked up from germline, CDR1 is DFQATT and CDR2 is SNEGSKA (reference sequence). CDR3 sequence reads: CSARGQGSSYEQYF. The CDR3 DNA is TGCAGTGCTAGAGGACAGGGATCGTCCTACGAGCAGTACTTC.

This clonotype was seen more than once but under ten times. This chain joins TRBV7-8 and TRBJ1-2; D gene ambiguous. The CDR3 is 13 residues long. The V and J ends lost 2 bases and 7 bases respectively, with 11 bases between them. CDR1 and CDR2 (germline): SGHVS, FQNEAQ. This chain's CDR3 is CASSLTRGGGYTF. Here the CDR3 DNA reads TGTGCCAGCAGCTTAACGCGTGGAGGTGGCTACACCTTC.

Many counts were recorded for this clonotype. Here the CDR3 reads CASSKTSGSSTDTQYF. CDR3 nucleotide sequence: TGTGCCAGCAGTAAGACTAGCGGGTCCAGCACAGATACGCAGTATTTT. This chain connects TRBV6-1 to TRBJ2-3; 10 bases align to TRBD2. In germline, CDR1 is MNHNS, CDR2 SASEGT. Trimming took 5 bases from V and 0 from J; bases not matched to a gene: 5. This CDR3 spans 16 amino acids.

About this clonotype: Because the CDR3's place on the DNA is in doubt, the DNA is left out and the CDR3 is given as listed by TCRdb. The chain employs TRBV4-1 and TRBJ2-1; the DNA was not compared with TRBD2, the D call given in the table. Germline V gene sequence: CDR1 MGHRA, CDR2 YSYEKL. The CDR3 adds up to 17 amino acids, both ends counted. The CDR3 is CASSQEVAGGTYNEQVF.

This clonotype was found a few times. The rearrangement joins TRBV12-3 or TRBV12-4 to TRBJ1-4, with D unclear. The V end lost 5 bases, the J end lost 1 base, and 11 bases lay between the germline ends. This CDR3 has 15 amino acids. CDR3 nucleotide sequence: TGTGCCAGCAGTCCCAATAGAGGAACTAATGAAAAACTGTTTTTT. This translates into CASSPNRGTNEKLFF.

This clonotype was seen a handful of times. The chain has TRBV19 and TRBJ1-5; 7 bases line up with TRBD1. The CDR3 runs to 17 residues. Germline V CDR1 and CDR2: LNHDA, SQIVND (reference sequence). With V trimmed by 4 bases and J by 0 bases, 9 bases remained unmatched. CDR3 coding DNA: TGTGCCAGTAGTACACCCCAGGGGGTTTATAGCAATCAGCCCCAGCATTTT. It codes for CASSTPQGVYSNQPQHF.

This sequence joins TRBV11-2 and TRBJ1-4, with no clear D. Per germline, CDR1 SGHAT and CDR2 FQNNGV. Trimming removed 5 bases at V and 11 bases at J, with 21 bases between. CDR3 length: 15 amino acids. CDR3 DNA sequence: TGTGCCAGCAGCAGACGCGGGGAGGGAATGTGGAAACTGTTTTTT. As protein: CASSRRGEGMWKLFF.

This sequence joins TRBV2 and TRBJ2-3, with a possible D match to TRBD2 (5 bases). Germline-derived CDR1 and CDR2 are SNHLY and FYNNEI. The CDR3 consists of 14 residues. The germline V and J ends were trimmed by 5 bases and 2 bases, with 11 bases remaining between them. The CDR3 sequence is CASSRGLNTDTQYF. DNA of the CDR3: TGTGCCAGCAGTCGCGGGCTAAACACAGATACGCAGTATTTT. Together with reference TRBV2 and TRBJ2-3, the CDR3 gives the full variable domain: EPEVTQTPSHQVTQMGQEVILRCVPISNHLYFYWYRQILGQKVEFLVSFYNNEISEKSEIFDDQFSVERPDGSNFTLKIRSTKLEDSAMYFCASSRGLNTDTQYFGPGTRLTVL.

This clonotype was counted a few times. The genes are TRBV12-3 or TRBV12-4 and TRBJ2-1; 14 nucleotides agree with TRBD2. Germline trimming cut 2 bases from V and 7 bases from J; bases unmatched to any gene: 7. The length of the CDR3 is 17 residues. CDR3 nucleotide sequence: TGTGCCAGCAGTTTAAGGGTGACTAGCGGGAGGGGAAATGAGCAGTTCTTC. As protein: CASSLRVTSGRGNEQFF.

This clonotype was counted at least ten times. V gene TRBV7-8 combines with J gene TRBJ1-1, with TRBD1 identical over 10 bases. The CDR3 extends over 14 amino acids. V shed 5 bases, J shed 6 bases, and the junction held 6 bases outside the gene matches. Germline values: CDR1 SGHVS, CDR2 FQNEAQ. This CDR3 reads CASSEDRGDPEAFF. In DNA form, the CDR3 reads TGTGCCAGCAGCGAGGACAGGGGGGATCCTGAAGCTTTCTTT.

CDR3 region: CASSYSTIAFTEAFF. CDR3 nucleotides: TGTGCCAGCAGTTACTCGACTATTGCGTTCACTGAAGCTTTCTTT. The chain has TRBV6-5 and TRBJ1-1; D is uncertain. The CDR3 has 15 residues. Between the trimmed V and J ends, which lost 0 bases and 4 bases, there was a span of 12 bases. The germline gives CDR1 MNHEY, CDR2 SVGAGI.

The V gene is TRBV6-1, the J gene TRBJ2-3; D is undetermined. Trimming stripped 6 bases from V and 0 bases from J, with 7 bases between. The CDR3 runs 13 residues. CDR1 and CDR2 from the germline V gene are MNHNS and SASEGT. DNA for the CDR3: TGTGCCAGCAGGATCGGGAGCACAGATACGCAGTATTTT. It yields the protein CASRIGSTDTQYF.

The CDR3 DNA sequence: TGCAGTGCCACTTTGACAGGGGGCTATGGCTACACCTTC. It encodes CSATLTGGYGYTF. The genes are TRBV20-1 and TRBJ1-2, with 9 bases matching TRBD1. Germline values: CDR1 DFQATT, CDR2 SNEGSKA (reference sequence). This CDR3 has 13 amino acids. The trim removed 6 bases at V and 4 bases at J, leaving 6 bases unmatched.

The chain has TRBV28 and TRBJ2-5; no clear D. V lost 6 bases and J lost 5, with 19 bases in between. Germline CDR1 MDHEN, CDR2 SYDVKM. The CDR3 runs 15 residues. The CDR3 sequence is CASSPQSWNRETQYF. DNA for the CDR3: TGTGCCAGCAGCCCCCAAAGCTGGAACCGGGAGACCCAGTACTTC.